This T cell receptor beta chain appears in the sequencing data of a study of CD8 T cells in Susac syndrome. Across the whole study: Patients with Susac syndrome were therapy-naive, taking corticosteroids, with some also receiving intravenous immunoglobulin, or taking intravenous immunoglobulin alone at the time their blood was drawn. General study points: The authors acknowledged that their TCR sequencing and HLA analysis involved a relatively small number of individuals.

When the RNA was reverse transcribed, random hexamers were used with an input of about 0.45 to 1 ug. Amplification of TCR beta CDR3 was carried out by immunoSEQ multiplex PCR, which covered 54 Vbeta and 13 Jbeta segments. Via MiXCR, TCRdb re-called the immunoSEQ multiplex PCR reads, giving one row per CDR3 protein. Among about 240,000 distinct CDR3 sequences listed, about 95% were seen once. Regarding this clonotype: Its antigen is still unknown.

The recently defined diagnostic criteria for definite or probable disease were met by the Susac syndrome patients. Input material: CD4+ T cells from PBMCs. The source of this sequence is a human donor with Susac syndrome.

CDR3 region: CASSLEGQVRAFF. Here the CDR3 DNA reads TGTGCCAGCAGCTTAGAAGGGCAGGTACGAGCTTTCTTT. The gene calls are TRBV11-2 and TRBJ1-1; no definite D call. The germline V and J ends were trimmed by 0 bases and 10 bases, with 12 bases remaining between them. The CDR3 consists of 13 residues. Germline V lookup: CDR1 SGHAT, CDR2 FQNNGV.